The clone carrying this T cell receptor (beta chain) was seen once. This entry is derived from a study of blood T cell repertoires in COVID-19. Study-level information: Material from acute and convalescent COVID-19 was sourced from the United States, Italy and Spain. The cDNA or gDNA used as material had been derived from T cells, B-cell-depleted T cells, or PBMCs.

The authors' processing: Using reference gene primer amplification, nucleated cell counts were estimated. Libraries were prepared by immunoSEQ multiplex PCR; TCRdb keeps only in-frame clonotypes and omits some of them. D and trimming come from the DNA, and the V and J calls and clone size come from that table. This sample has about 150,000 clones, with 75% to 90% found just once. This clonotype was obtained from a woman aged 40 to 50 with acute or convalescent COVID-19. The sequencing sample was made of peripheral blood.

CDR3: CASTVGGDYGYTF. The CDR3 region has the DNA TGTGCCAGCACGGTGGGGGGAGACTATGGCTACACCTTC. The chain uses TRBV12-1 and TRBJ1-2. TRBV12-1 is described as a pseudogene. This CDR3 comprises 13 residues.